Listed here are 5 T cell receptor beta chains from one sample, sequenced in a study of response to subunit inactivated influenza vaccine. TCRdb used MiXCR to reprocess the RT-PCR reads, holding one entry per CDR3 protein. The sample has 550,000 to 800,000 distinct CDR3 sequences; approximately 15% are singletons. The sample here was PBMCs from blood, taken 11 to 12 days after vaccination. All receptors come from a man aged 50-59 years who received an inactivated influenza vaccine.

This clonotype turned up a few times. This chain joins TRBV20-1 and TRBJ1-2, with D maybe TRBD1 (5 bases). There are 13 residues in the CDR3. Deletions cut 8 bases from V and 4 bases from J, with 17 bases between. CDR1 DFQATT and CDR2 SNEGSKA come from the germline V gene (reference sequence). This chain's CDR3 is CSPDSGLAYGYTF. The CDR3 DNA follows: TGCAGTCCAGACAGCGGGCTGGCCTATGGCTACACCTTC.

This clonotype was picked up many times. The chain carries TRBV19 and TRBJ2-1; 7 nucleotides align to TRBD1. V dropped 6 bases and J dropped 15; count of bases not matched to a gene: 8. This CDR3 contains 11 residues. The germline V gene has CDR1 LNHDA and CDR2 SQIVND (reference sequence). The CDR3 DNA is TGTGCCAGTAGAACCGACAGGGCCGCGTTCTTC. Translated: CASRTDRAAFF.

There are a few counts of this clonotype. V is TRBV20-1 and J is TRBJ1-1; 8 positions match TRBD1. This CDR3 spans 12 amino acids. The V segment lost 7 bases and the J segment 3 bases; nucleotides outside the gene matches: 4. Germline CDR1 is DFQATT and CDR2 is SNEGSKA (reference sequence). The CDR3 is CSEKTGDTEAFF. CDR3 sequence (DNA): TGCAGTGAAAAGACAGGGGACACTGAAGCTTTCTTT.

V gene TRBV15 combines with J gene TRBJ2-1, with TRBD2 matching over 8 bases. Germline V gene lookup returns CDR1 LNHNV and CDR2 YYDKDF (reference sequence). After removal of 4 bases from V and 6 bases from J, the junction contained 11 bases not matched to a gene. The CDR3 is made up of 16 amino acids. The CDR3 nucleotides read TGTGCCACCAGCAAATACCCCGGGAGGGCCGTCAATGAGCAGTTCTTC. Its protein is CATSKYPGRAVNEQFF. Full variable domain (outside the CDR3, taken from reference TRBV15 and TRBJ2-1): DAMVIQNPRYQVTQFGKPVTLSCSQTLNHNVMYWYQQKSSQAPKLLFHYYDKDFNNEADTPDNFQSRRPNTSFCFLDIRSPGLGDTAMYLCATSKYPGRAVNEQFFGPGTRLTVL.

This chain links TRBV7-2 with TRBJ2-5; 9 bases match TRBD1. Germline-derived CDR1 and CDR2 are SGHTA and FQGNSA. The ends lost 5 bases at V and 0 bases at J; junction bases unmatched: 7. The CDR3 is 16 residues long. The CDR3 nucleotides are TGTGCCAGCAGCCGAATTTGGGACAGGGACCAAGAGACCCAGTACTTC. Protein product: CASSRIWDRDQETQYF.